Here is one T cell receptor beta chain with its context. Participant age was roughly 18 to 100 years, and participants resided in roughly 24 US areas. Membership in each cohort depended on participant-reported clinical history. Trimming pared 5 bases from V and 1 base from J, leaving 11 bases between. Germline V gene lookup returns CDR1 LNHDA and CDR2 SQIVND (reference sequence). CDR3 length equals 15 residues. The sample is drawn from a study of blood T cell repertoires in COVID-19. Produced via immunoSEQ multiplex PCR; TCRdb's table is partial and in-frame only. The sample has 300,000 to 350,000 clones, around nine tenths seen once; the top ten hold more than 5%.

This receptor was identified in a man aged 30 to 45 who had recovered from COVID-19. The V and J genes are TRBV19 and TRBJ2-2; D perhaps matches TRBD1 (6 bases). The sample consisted of PBMCs or T cells enriched from blood (not recorded which). This CDR3 reads CASSSGHRNTGELFF. The CDR3 nucleotides read TGTGCCAGTAGTTCGGGACACCGGAACACCGGGGAGCTGTTTTTT.